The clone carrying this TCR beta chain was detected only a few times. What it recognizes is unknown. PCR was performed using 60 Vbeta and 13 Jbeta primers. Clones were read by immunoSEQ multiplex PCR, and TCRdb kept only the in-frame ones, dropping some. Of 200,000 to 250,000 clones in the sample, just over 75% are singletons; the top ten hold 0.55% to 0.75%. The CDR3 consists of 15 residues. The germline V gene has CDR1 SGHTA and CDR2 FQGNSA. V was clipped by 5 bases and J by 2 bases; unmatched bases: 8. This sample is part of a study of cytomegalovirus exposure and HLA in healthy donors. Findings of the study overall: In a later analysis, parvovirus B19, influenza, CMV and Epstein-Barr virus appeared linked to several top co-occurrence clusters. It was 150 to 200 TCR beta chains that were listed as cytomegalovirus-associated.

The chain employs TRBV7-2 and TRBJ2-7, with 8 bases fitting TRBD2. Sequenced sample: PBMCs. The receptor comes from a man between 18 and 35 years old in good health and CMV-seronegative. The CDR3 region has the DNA TGTGCCAGCAGCCCCCCAGCGGGAGCCGCCTACGAGCAGTACTTC. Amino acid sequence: CASSPPAGAAYEQYF.